Each of the 6 T cell receptor beta chains below was sequenced from the same sample in a study of beta chain features in type 1 diabetes. Study findings and constraints: When Type 1 diabetes patients were examined, their TCRB CDR3s proved moderately but significantly shorter in all four CD4+ subsets.

Reverse transcription of all isolated RNA meant that expressed TCRB transcripts were sequenced. Clones were read by immunoSEQ multiplex PCR, and TCRdb kept only the in-frame ones, dropping some. Of over 300,000 clones in the sample, around 9% were seen once. The antigens of these receptors remain unknown. Sequences were obtained from central memory CD4+ T cells from blood. The receptors were sampled from a man in his thirties or forties with type 1 diabetes.

A remark on this clone: A much larger clone differs from this one at a single base, so this may be a read error. V and J are TRBV2 and TRBJ2-2; weak D call: TRBD1 (5 bases). The germline V gene has CDR1 SNHLY and CDR2 FYNNEI. The CDR3 is made up of 13 amino acids. The V end lost 4 bases, the J end lost 3 bases, and 6 bases lay between the germline ends. The CDR3: CASSGQYTGELFF. CDR3 sequence (DNA): TGTGCCAGCAGTGGACAGTACACCGGGGAGCTGTTTTTT. The variable domain in full, completed from reference TRBV2 and TRBJ2-2, reads EPEVTQTPSHQVTQMGQEVILRCVPISNHLYFYWYRQILGQKVEFLVSFYNNEISEKSEIFDDQFSVERPDGSNFTLKIRSTKLEDSAMYFCASSGQYTGELFFGEGSRLTVL.

This sequence joins TRBV7-2 and TRBJ1-1, with D perhaps TRBD1 (5 bases). The ends were cut back, 1 base at V and 4 bases at J, with 16 bases in the middle. The CDR3 sequence is 16 residues long. Germline loops: CDR1 SGHTA, CDR2 FQGNSA. The CDR3 loop is CASSLGGARMGTEAFF. The CDR3 coding sequence is TGTGCCAGCAGCTTAGGCGGGGCCAGGATGGGCACTGAAGCTTTCTTT. Combining the CDR3 with reference TRBV7-2 and TRBJ1-1 gives the whole variable domain GAGVSQSPSNKVTEKGKDVELRCDPISGHTALYWYRQSLGQGLEFLIYFQGNSAPDKSGLPSDRFSAERTGGSVSTLTIQRTQQEDSAVYLCASSLGGARMGTEAFFGQGTRLTVV.

Only a few counts were recorded for this clone. This chain uses TRBV7-9 with TRBJ2-7; D is unresolved. This CDR3 has 12 amino acids. The germline CDR1 and CDR2 sequences are SEHNR and FQNEAQ (reference sequence). The V and J ends lost 5 bases and 1 base respectively, with 6 bases between them. The CDR3 nucleotides are TGTGCCAGCAGCCCCCAATCCTACGAGCAGTACTTC. This sequence encodes CASSPQSYEQYF.

This chain links TRBV4-1 with TRBJ2-1, with TRBD1 as a possible D gene (6 bases). The CDR3 has 16 residues. The V and J ends lost 4 bases and 5 bases respectively, with 18 bases between them. Germline V gene data show CDR1 as MGHRA and CDR2 as YSYEKL. This CDR3 is CASSRPDRTTNNEQFF. For the CDR3, the DNA is TGCGCCAGCAGCCGACCCGACAGGACAACTAACAATGAGCAGTTCTTC.

The genes are TRBV6-6 and TRBJ2-4; no clear D gene. CDR3 size: 12 residues. The ends were cut back, 8 bases at V and 3 bases at J, with 8 bases in the middle. The V gene's germline CDR1 is MNHNY and CDR2 SVGAGI (reference sequence). CDR3 amino acids: CASGQDKNIQYF. CDR3 DNA sequence: TGTGCCAGCGGTCAAGACAAAAACATTCAGTACTTC.

This clone was observed a handful of times. V and J are TRBV30 and TRBJ2-3, with D unclear. The V gene's germline CDR1 is GTSNPN and CDR2 SVGIG (reference sequence). This CDR3 comprises 12 residues. Trimming took 4 bases from V and 3 from J, leaving 8 bases between them. In DNA form, the CDR3 reads TGTGCCTGGACGCTATTGACAGATACGCAGTATTTT. Translated: CAWTLLTDTQYF.